These 14 T cell receptor beta chains were all obtained from the same sample, sequenced in a study of T-cell reconstitution after alpha-beta-depleted transplantation in children. Using unique molecular identifiers, the investigators prepared the TCRbeta library. One entry per CDR3 protein, called by TCRdb with MiXCR from the PCR reads. The data show some 500,000 distinct CDR3 sequences, around 18% seen once. This specimen was PBMCs from the stem cell graft donor, taken from the stem cell graft. These TCRs come from a human donor who donated a stem cell graft to a child with acute lymphoblastic leukemia.

This clonotype was observed a few times. The V call is TRBV29-1, the J call TRBJ2-5; tentatively, D is TRBD1 or TRBD2 (5 bases each). V was shortened by 6 bases and J by 3 bases, with 11 bases between the two germline ends. The CDR3 runs to 12 residues. Per the germline V gene, CDR1 is SQVTM and CDR2 is ANQGSEA. The CDR3 DNA is TGCAGCGTACACCAGGGAGAAGAGACCCAGTACTTC. As protein: CSVHQGEETQYF.

In this sample, this clonotype turned up a few times. The CDR3, as DNA: TGTGCCAGCAGGGTCAGGGGCGGTGTTAATAGCAATCAGCCCCAGCATTTT. Amino acids: CASRVRGGVNSNQPQHF. The chain combines TRBV27 with TRBJ1-5; TRBD1 is a possible D gene (6 bases). Trimming took 6 bases from V and 0 from J, leaving 18 bases between them. Germline V gene sequence: CDR1 MNHEY, CDR2 SMNVEV (reference sequence). There are 17 residues in the CDR3.

This clonotype was counted a few times. The CDR3: CSAMRSSGANVLTF. The CDR3 DNA reads TGCAGTGCGATGCGGAGCTCTGGGGCCAACGTCCTGACTTTC. The V and J genes are TRBV20-1 and TRBJ2-6; D unclear. CDR3 length: 14 amino acids. Trimming pared 6 bases from V and 0 bases from J, leaving 9 bases between. The germline gives CDR1 DFQATT, CDR2 SNEGSKA (reference sequence).

This clonotype was seen only a few times. V and J are TRBV5-1 and TRBJ2-5; D possibly corresponds to TRBD2 (5 bases). The CDR3 runs to 14 residues. The ends were cut back, 2 bases at V and 5 bases at J, with 13 bases in the middle. The germline V gene has CDR1 SGHRS and CDR2 YFSETQ. CDR3 DNA: TGCGCCAGCAGCTTCAACGGGGAACTGGAGACCCAGTACTTC. Translated: CASSFNGELETQYF.

This clonotype was counted between two and nine times. The chain uses TRBV18 and TRBJ2-3; 7 bases line up with TRBD1. Germline V gene data show CDR1 as KGHSH and CDR2 as LQKENI. The CDR3 has 15 residues. The V and J ends lost 3 bases and 6 bases, in that order; junction bases with no gene match: 9. The CDR3 DNA is TGTGCCAGCTCACCCTCCGGACAGGCGTTGGATACGCAGTATTTT. It specifies CASSPSGQALDTQYF.

The chain carries TRBV20-1 and TRBJ2-7, with TRBD1 identical over 7 bases. Losses at the gene ends were 3 bases for V and 3 bases for J; bases not matched to a gene: 8. The germline gives CDR1 DFQATT, CDR2 SNEGSKA (reference sequence). This CDR3 has 14 amino acids. In DNA form, the CDR3 reads TGCAGTGCTAGCCAGGGACAGAAAAACTACGAGCAGTACTTC. This translates into CSASQGQKNYEQYF.

At least ten counts were recorded for this clonotype. The rearrangement links TRBV13 to TRBJ1-1; D is ambiguous. Germline V gives CDR1 PRHDT, CDR2 FYEKMQ (reference sequence). V lost 1 base to trimming and J lost 6 bases, with 12 bases between them. The CDR3 loop spans 14 amino acids. The CDR3 here is CASSLEGDVPEAFF. The DNA for the CDR3 is TGTGCCAGCAGCTTAGAGGGAGACGTCCCTGAAGCTTTCTTT.

This clonotype was found a few times. The chain carries TRBV5-1 and TRBJ2-1; D may correspond to TRBD1 or TRBD2 (5 bases each). CDR1 SGHRS and CDR2 YFSETQ come from the germline V gene. Trimming took off 0 bases at V and 3 bases at J, with 16 bases between the two ends. The CDR3 sequence is 17 residues long. The DNA for the CDR3 is TGCGCCAGCAGCTTGGCCATGATCCGGGGCTTCTACAATGAGCAGTTCTTC. Translated: CASSLAMIRGFYNEQFF. The full variable domain, completed using reference TRBV5-1 and TRBJ2-1, is KAGVTQTPRYLIKTRGQQVTLSCSPISGHRSVSWYQQTPGQGLQFLFEYFSETQRNKGNFPGRFSGRQFSNSRSEMNVSTLELGDSALYLCASSLAMIRGFYNEQFFGPGTRLTVL.

The chain combines TRBV7-2 with TRBJ2-7; tentative D call: TRBD2 (6 bases). The CDR3 runs 15 residues. The germline V gene encodes CDR1 SGHTA and CDR2 FQGNSA. The V end lost 3 bases, the J end lost 5 bases, and 17 bases lay between the germline ends. The CDR3: CASSFGPGTRHEQYF. In DNA, the CDR3 is TGTGCCAGCAGCTTCGGTCCCGGGACTCGGCACGAGCAGTACTTC.

The chain joins TRBV12-3 or TRBV12-4 to TRBJ2-5; D not certain. With 6 bases removed from V and 5 bases from J, the gap between germline ends came to 13 bases. This CDR3 region has 13 residues. DNA of the CDR3: TGTGCCAGCAGAATTGGATCAAGGGAGACCCAGTACTTC. Its translation: CASRIGSRETQYF.

This clonotype turned up a few times. The genes are TRBV20-1 and TRBJ2-1, with 9 bases that match TRBD2. Looked up from germline, CDR1 is DFQATT and CDR2 is SNEGSKA (reference sequence). The length of the CDR3 is 13 residues. Unmatched junction bases numbered 5, after V lost 3 bases and J lost 8 bases. CDR3 sequence reads: CSARWTSEYEQFF. CDR3 nucleotide sequence: TGCAGTGCTAGGTGGACTAGCGAATATGAGCAGTTCTTC.

V is TRBV10-3 and J is TRBJ1-6; no clear D. V lost 5 bases, J lost 8 bases, and 7 bases lay in between. Germline-derived CDR1 and CDR2 are ENHRY and SYGVKD. The CDR3 runs 12 residues. This CDR3 reads CAISSDYSPLHF. The CDR3, as DNA: TGTGCCATCAGTTCGGACTATTCACCCCTCCACTTT.

The chain uses TRBV6-5 and TRBJ1-5; D unclear. The CDR3 is 14 amino acids. Trimming took off 2 bases at V and 1 base at J, with 6 bases between the two ends. The germline V gene has CDR1 MNHEY and CDR2 SVGAGI. The CDR3 loop reads CASSYPDSNQPQHF. The CDR3 bases are TGTGCCAGCAGTTACCCGGACAGCAATCAGCCCCAGCATTTT.

The chain carries TRBV14 and TRBJ2-7, with D possibly matching TRBD1 (6 bases). Germline lookup yields CDR1 SGHDN and CDR2 FVKESK. V was trimmed by 3 bases and J by 2 bases, leaving 11 bases between them. The CDR3 runs 14 residues. DNA of the CDR3: TGTGCCAGCAGCCATGGACAGATAGCCTACGAGCAGTACTTC. This codes for CASSHGQIAYEQYF. The complete variable domain, with remaining parts taken from reference TRBV14 and TRBJ2-7, reads EAGVTQFPSHSVIEKGQTVTLRCDPISGHDNLYWYRRVMGKEIKFLLHFVKESKQDESGMPNNRFLAERTGGTYSTLKVQPAELEDSGVYFCASSHGQIAYEQYFGPGTRLTVT.